This TCR beta chain was obtained from a study of glioma-infiltrating T cells. Broader study findings: CDR3 overlap between tissue and blood was very small. Non-neoplastic patients had below-expected tissue-blood divergence, while all gliomas exceeded expectation.

This clonotype was seen a single time. What it recognizes is unknown. The length of the CDR3 is 16 residues. The germline V and J ends were trimmed by 1 base and 7 bases, with 14 bases remaining between them. From germline, CDR1 is SGHVS and CDR2 FNYEAQ. The iRepertoire nested amplicon-rescue multiplex PCR amplified TCR alpha and beta CDR3s from RNA. For one-step reverse transcription and amplification, 100-400 ng of tissue mRNA or PBMC total RNA was used. TCRdb reanalysed the multiplex PCR reads using MiXCR and keeps one entry per CDR3 protein. Counted here are under 150,000 distinct CDR3 sequences, around 40% occurring once; the ten biggest clones make up about 18%.

Sequenced input: glioma tissue, nonneoplastic brain tissue, or PBMCs (not recorded which). The genes are TRBV7-6 and TRBJ1-6; possible D gene TRBD1, 5 bases. The TCR comes from a human donor with low-grade glioma or glioblastoma, undergoing nonglioma brain surgery, or in good health (not recorded which). The CDR3 nucleotides read TGTGCCAGCAGCTTAGGGTCGGGGCTTGGGAATTCACCCCTCCACTTT. Translated, it gives CASSLGSGLGNSPLHF.